Following are 13 T cell receptor beta chains from one sample sequenced in a study of CD8 T cells in Susac syndrome. Reverse transcription used about 0.45 to 1 ug RNA and random hexamers. TCRdb re-derived calls from the immunoSEQ multiplex PCR reads in MiXCR, one entry per CDR3 protein. The sample lists about 150,000 distinct CDR3 sequences; 95% were seen once. Sequencing was performed on CD8+ T cells from PBMCs. The receptors originated from a human donor with multiple sclerosis.

V is TRBV12-3 or TRBV12-4 and J is TRBJ2-7; D is possibly TRBD1 or TRBD2 (5 bases each). With 3 bases removed from V and 5 bases from J, the gap between germline ends came to 8 bases. This CDR3 comprises 12 residues. The CDR3 coding sequence is TGTGCCAGCAGTTTTATGGGGGACGAGCAGTACTTC. It translates to CASSFMGDEQYF.

The gene calls are TRBV27 and TRBJ2-7, with TRBD2 matching over 7 bases. The CDR3 has 15 amino acids. Germline CDR1 MNHEY, CDR2 SMNVEV (reference sequence). V lost 0 bases to trimming and J lost 1 base; unmatched junction nucleotides: 3. The CDR3 here is CASSLSTSSSYEQYF. The CDR3 DNA reads TGTGCCAGCAGTTTATCGACTAGCTCTTCCTACGAGCAGTACTTC.

This rearrangement joins TRBV12-3 or TRBV12-4 to TRBJ1-2, with 7 bases lining up with TRBD1. After removal of 5 bases from V and 4 bases from J, the junction contained 4 bases not matched to a gene. The CDR3 length is 13 residues. CDR3 DNA sequence: TGTGCCAGCAGTACAGGGACAGTCTATGGCTACACCTTC. It is translated as CASSTGTVYGYTF.

This sequence joins TRBV3-1 and TRBJ2-7, with TRBD2 matching 12 bases. Germline V gives CDR1 LGHDT, CDR2 YNNKEL (reference sequence). This CDR3 contains 13 residues. V was clipped by 4 bases and J by 6 bases; unmatched bases: 1. In nucleotides, the CDR3 is TGTGCCAGCAGCCCGACTAGCGGGAGCGAGCAGTACGTC. This sequence encodes CASSPTSGSEQYV.

The chain combines TRBV20-1 with TRBJ2-2, with D maybe TRBD2 (7 bases). The CDR3 is 13 amino acids. V dropped 5 bases and J dropped 5 bases, with 12 bases sitting between them. CDR1 is DFQATT and CDR2 is SNEGSKA in the germline V gene (reference sequence). The CDR3 spells CSAEGGPTGELFF. The CDR3 DNA follows: TGCAGTGCTGAGGGGGGGCCTACCGGGGAGCTGTTTTTT.

This clonotype was counted once. This sequence joins TRBV7-9 and TRBJ1-5, with TRBD1 matching 7 bases. The germline V gene encodes CDR1 SEHNR and CDR2 FQNEAQ (reference sequence). J was trimmed by 2 bases and V by 5 bases; bases with no gene match: 6. The CDR3 extends over 15 amino acids. The CDR3 loop reads CASSRTGTGNQPQHF. The CDR3 DNA sequence: TGTGCCAGCAGCCGGACCGGGACAGGCAATCAGCCCCAGCATTTT.

This clonotype came up once. The genes are TRBV11-2 and TRBJ2-5; 7 positions match TRBD2. The CDR3 loop spans 14 amino acids. Germline CDR1 reads SGHAT; CDR2 reads FQNNGV. The V and J ends lost 3 bases and 5 bases, in that order; junction bases with no gene match: 6. Here the CDR3 reads CASSLGSGKETQYF. The CDR3 coding sequence is TGTGCCAGCAGCTTGGGGAGCGGGAAGGAGACCCAGTACTTC.

The rearrangement links TRBV25-1 to TRBJ2-7, with 7 bases that match TRBD1. V lost 4 bases and J lost 0; bases outside the gene matches: 9. Germline values: CDR1 MGHDK, CDR2 SYGVNS. The CDR3 is 16 residues long. CDR3 sequence (DNA): TGTGCCAGCAGTGGATCAAGTCGGGACAGCTCCTACGAGCAGTACTTC. This gives the protein CASSGSSRDSSYEQYF.

This rearrangement joins TRBV9 to TRBJ1-2; 7 positions match TRBD1. The CDR3 runs to 16 residues. The ends lost 3 bases at V and 2 bases at J; junction bases unmatched: 10. Germline V CDR1 and CDR2: SGDLS, YYNGEE. CDR3 loop: CASSGSQGGWNYGYTF. CDR3 nucleotide sequence: TGTGCCAGCAGCGGGTCTCAGGGGGGATGGAACTATGGCTACACCTTC. Filled out from reference TRBV9 and TRBJ1-2, the complete variable domain reads DSGVTQTPKHLITATGQRVTLRCSPRSGDLSVYWYQQSLDQGLQFLIQYYNGEERAKGNILERFSAQQFPDLHSELNLSSLELGDSALYFCASSGSQGGWNYGYTFGSGTRLTVV.

The chain employs TRBV20-1 and TRBJ2-2; tentatively, D is TRBD1 (6 bases). The CDR3 covers 15 residues. Germline CDR1 is DFQATT and CDR2 is SNEGSKA (reference sequence). The V end lost 5 bases, the J end lost 4 bases, and 17 bases lay between the germline ends. CDR3 sequence: CSALAAADSTGELFF. Here the CDR3 DNA reads TGCAGTGCTCTCGCGGCGGCGGACAGCACCGGGGAGCTGTTTTTT.

The gene calls are TRBV24-1 and TRBJ1-5; D gene unclear. This CDR3 has 14 amino acids. V was pared by 4 bases and J by 0 bases, with 6 bases between. Germline V CDR1 and CDR2: KGHDR, SFDVKD. CDR3 amino acids: CATSDHYSNQPQHF. CDR3 bases: TGTGCCACCAGTGACCACTATAGCAATCAGCCCCAGCATTTT.

The V gene is TRBV7-8, the J gene TRBJ2-2; 7 nucleotides agree with TRBD2. V dropped 6 bases and J dropped 1; count of bases not matched to a gene: 8. This CDR3 region has 16 residues. Germline V lookup: CDR1 SGHVS, CDR2 FQNEAQ. CDR3 nucleotide sequence: TGTGCCAGCAGTCCTGGACGGGGGGAGAACACCGGGGAGCTGTTTTTT. Encoded protein: CASSPGRGENTGELFF.

The chain couples TRBV7-6 to TRBJ1-1; no reliable D call. The CDR3 contains 14 residues. Trimming cost V 3 bases and J 4 bases, with 12 bases left between them. Germline-derived CDR1 and CDR2 are SGHVS and FNYEAQ. As DNA, the CDR3 is TGTGCCAGCAGCTTGTGGGATCCGAGCACTGAAGCTTTCTTT. It is translated as CASSLWDPSTEAFF.